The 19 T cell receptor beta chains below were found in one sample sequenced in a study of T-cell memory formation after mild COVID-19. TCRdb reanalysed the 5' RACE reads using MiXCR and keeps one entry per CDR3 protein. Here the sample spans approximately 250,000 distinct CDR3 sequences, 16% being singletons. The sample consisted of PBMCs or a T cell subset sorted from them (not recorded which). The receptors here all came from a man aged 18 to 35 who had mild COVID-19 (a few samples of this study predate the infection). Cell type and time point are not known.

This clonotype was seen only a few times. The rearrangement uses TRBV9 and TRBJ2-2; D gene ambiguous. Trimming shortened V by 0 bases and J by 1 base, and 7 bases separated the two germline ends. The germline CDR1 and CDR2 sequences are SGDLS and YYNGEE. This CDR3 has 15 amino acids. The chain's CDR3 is CASSVGGVNTGELFF. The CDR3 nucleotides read TGTGCCAGCAGCGTAGGAGGTGTGAACACCGGGGAGCTGTTTTTT.

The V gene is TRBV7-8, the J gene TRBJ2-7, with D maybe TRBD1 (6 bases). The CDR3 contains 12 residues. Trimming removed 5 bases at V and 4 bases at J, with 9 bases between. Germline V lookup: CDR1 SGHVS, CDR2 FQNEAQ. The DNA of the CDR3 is TGTGCCAGCAGCATCCAGGGGTACGAGCAGTACTTC. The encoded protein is CASSIQGYEQYF. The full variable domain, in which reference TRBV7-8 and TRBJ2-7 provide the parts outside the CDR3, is GAGVSQSPRYKVAKRGQDVALRCDPISGHVSLFWYQQALGQGPEFLTYFQNEAQLDKSGLPSDRFFAERPEGSVSTLKIQRTQQEDSAVYLCASSIQGYEQYFGPGTRLTVT.

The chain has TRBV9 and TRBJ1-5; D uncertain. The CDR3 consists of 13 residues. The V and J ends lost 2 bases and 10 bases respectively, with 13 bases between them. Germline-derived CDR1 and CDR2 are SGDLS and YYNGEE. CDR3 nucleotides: TGTGCCAGCAGCGTCGGGAGTGCCCCCCCCCAGCATTTT. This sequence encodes CASSVGSAPPQHF.

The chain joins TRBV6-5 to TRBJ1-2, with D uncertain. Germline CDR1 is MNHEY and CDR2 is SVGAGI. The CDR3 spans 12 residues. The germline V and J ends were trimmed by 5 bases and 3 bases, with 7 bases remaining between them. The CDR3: CASSHSYYGYTF. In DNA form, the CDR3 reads TGTGCCAGCAGTCACAGTTACTATGGCTACACCTTC.

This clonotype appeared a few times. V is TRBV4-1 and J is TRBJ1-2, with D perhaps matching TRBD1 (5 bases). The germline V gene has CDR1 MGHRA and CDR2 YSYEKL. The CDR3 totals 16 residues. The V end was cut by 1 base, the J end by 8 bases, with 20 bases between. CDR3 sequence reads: CASSQVGARQSLGYTF. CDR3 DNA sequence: TGCGCCAGCAGCCAAGTTGGGGCACGGCAGTCTCTAGGCTACACCTTC.

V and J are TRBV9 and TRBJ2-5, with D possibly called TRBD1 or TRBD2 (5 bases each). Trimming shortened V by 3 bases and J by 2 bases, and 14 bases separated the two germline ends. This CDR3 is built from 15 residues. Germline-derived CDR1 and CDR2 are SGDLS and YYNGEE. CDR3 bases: TGTGCCAGCAGCGGGGGGACGGTCGTACAAGAGACCCAGTACTTC. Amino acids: CASSGGTVVQETQYF.

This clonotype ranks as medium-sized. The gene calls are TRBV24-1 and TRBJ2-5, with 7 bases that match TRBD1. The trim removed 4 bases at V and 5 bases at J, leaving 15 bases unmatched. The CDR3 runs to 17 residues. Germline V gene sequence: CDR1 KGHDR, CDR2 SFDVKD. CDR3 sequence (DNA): TGTGCCACCAGTGACAACATAAGGGGGCAGGGAAATGAGACCCAGTACTTC. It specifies CATSDNIRGQGNETQYF.

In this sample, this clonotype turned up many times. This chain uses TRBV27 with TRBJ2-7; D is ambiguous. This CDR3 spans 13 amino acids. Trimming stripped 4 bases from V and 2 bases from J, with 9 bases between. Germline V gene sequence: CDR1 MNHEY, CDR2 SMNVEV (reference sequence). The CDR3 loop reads CASSWRPPYEQYF. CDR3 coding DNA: TGTGCCAGCAGTTGGCGACCTCCCTACGAGCAGTACTTC.

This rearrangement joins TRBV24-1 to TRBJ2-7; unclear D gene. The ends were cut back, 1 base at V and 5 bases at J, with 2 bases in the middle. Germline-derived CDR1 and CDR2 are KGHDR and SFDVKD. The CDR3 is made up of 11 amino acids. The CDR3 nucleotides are TGTGCCACCAGTGATTTCAACGAGCAGTACTTC. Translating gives CATSDFNEQYF.

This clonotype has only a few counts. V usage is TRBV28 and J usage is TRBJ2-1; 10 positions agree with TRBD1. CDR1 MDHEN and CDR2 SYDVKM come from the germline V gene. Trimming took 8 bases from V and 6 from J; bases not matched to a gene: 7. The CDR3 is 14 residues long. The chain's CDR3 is CASAGQGSLNEQFF. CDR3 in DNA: TGTGCCAGCGCGGGACAGGGGTCCCTCAATGAGCAGTTCTTC.

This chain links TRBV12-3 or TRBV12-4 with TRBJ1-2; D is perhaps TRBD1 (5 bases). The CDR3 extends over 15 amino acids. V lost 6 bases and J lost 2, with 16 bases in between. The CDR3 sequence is CASSQGVTVNYGYTF. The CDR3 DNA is TGTGCCAGCAGCCAAGGGGTTACAGTGAACTATGGCTACACCTTC.

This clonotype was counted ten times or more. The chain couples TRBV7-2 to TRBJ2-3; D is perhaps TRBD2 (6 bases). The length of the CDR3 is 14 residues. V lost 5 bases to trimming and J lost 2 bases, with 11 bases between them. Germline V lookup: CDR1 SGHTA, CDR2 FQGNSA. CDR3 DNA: TGTGCCAGCAGCCCTGGACTACACACAGATACGCAGTATTTT. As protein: CASSPGLHTDTQYF.

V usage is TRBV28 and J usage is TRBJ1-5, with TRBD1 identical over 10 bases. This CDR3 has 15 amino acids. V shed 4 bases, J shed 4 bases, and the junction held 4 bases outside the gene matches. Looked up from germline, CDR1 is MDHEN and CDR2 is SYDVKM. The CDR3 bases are TGTGCCAGCAGTTCTGGACAGGGGGGAAATCAGCCCCAGCATTTT. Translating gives CASSSGQGGNQPQHF.

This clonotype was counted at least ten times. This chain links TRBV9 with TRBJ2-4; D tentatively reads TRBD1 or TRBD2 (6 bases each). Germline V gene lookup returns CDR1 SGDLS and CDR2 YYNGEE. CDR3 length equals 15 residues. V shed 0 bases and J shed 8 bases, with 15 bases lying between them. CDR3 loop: CASSVASGGLDIQYF. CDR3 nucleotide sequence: TGTGCCAGCAGCGTAGCTTCCGGGGGCCTGGACATTCAGTACTTC.

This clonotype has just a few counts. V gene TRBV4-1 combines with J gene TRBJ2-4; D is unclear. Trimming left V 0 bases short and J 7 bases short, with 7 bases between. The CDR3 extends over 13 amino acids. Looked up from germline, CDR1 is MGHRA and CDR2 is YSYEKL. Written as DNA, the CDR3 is TGCGCCAGCAGCCAAGATAGGTGGAACATTCAGTACTTC. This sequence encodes CASSQDRWNIQYF.

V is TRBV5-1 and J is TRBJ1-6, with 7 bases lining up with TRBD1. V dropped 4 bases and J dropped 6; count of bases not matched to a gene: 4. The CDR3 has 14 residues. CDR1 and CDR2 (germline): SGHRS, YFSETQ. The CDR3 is CASSPTGSNSPLHF. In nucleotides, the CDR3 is TGCGCCAGCAGCCCGACAGGGAGTAATTCACCCCTCCACTTT.

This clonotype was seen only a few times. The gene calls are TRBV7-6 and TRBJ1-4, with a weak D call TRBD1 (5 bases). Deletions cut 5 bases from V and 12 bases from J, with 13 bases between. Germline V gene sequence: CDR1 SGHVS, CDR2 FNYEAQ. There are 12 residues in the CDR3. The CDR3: CASSAWTKELFF. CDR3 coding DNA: TGTGCCAGCAGCGCATGGACAAAAGAACTGTTTTTT. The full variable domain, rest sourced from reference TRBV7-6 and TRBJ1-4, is GAGVSQSPRYKVTKRGQDVALRCDPISGHVSLYWYRQALGQGPEFLTYFNYEAQQDKSGLPNDRFSAERPEGSISTLTIQRTEQRDSAMYRCASSAWTKELFFGSGTQLSVL.

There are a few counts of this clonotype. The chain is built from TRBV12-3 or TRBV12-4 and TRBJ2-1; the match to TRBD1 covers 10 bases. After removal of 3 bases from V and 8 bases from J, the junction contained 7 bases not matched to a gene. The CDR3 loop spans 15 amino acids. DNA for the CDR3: TGTGCCAGCAGTTTGTCCGGGACAGGGGAAGATGAGCAGTTCTTC. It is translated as CASSLSGTGEDEQFF.

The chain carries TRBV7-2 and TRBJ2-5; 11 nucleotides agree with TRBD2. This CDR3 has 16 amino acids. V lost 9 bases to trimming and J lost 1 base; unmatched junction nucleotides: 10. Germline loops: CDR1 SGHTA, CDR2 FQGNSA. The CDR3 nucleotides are TGTGCCAGGAGCCATCTAGCGGGGGGACCCCAAGAGACCCAGTACTTC. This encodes CARSHLAGGPQETQYF.